Each of the 14 T cell receptor beta chains below was sequenced from the same sample in a study of cytomegalovirus exposure and HLA in healthy donors. PCR used 60 Vbeta primers and 13 Jbeta primers. Libraries were prepared by immunoSEQ multiplex PCR; TCRdb keeps only in-frame clonotypes and omits some of them. The sample contains roughly 180,000 clones, approximately 80% of which appear only once. Sequenced sample: PBMCs. Receptors were obtained from a girl aged 2 to 9 in good health and CMV-seropositive.

This clone was seen only once. The chain links TRBV5-1 to TRBJ2-1; 11 nucleotides agree with TRBD2. After removal of 3 bases from V and 2 bases from J, the junction contained 4 bases not matched to a gene. Germline-derived CDR1 and CDR2 are SGHRS and YFSETQ. This CDR3 region has 16 residues. The CDR3 coding sequence is TGCGCCAGCAGCTGGATGACTAGCGGGGCCTACAATGAGCAGTTCTTC. As protein: CASSWMTSGAYNEQFF.

This chain links TRBV9 with TRBJ2-3, with 10 nucleotides matching TRBD1. The CDR3 covers 16 residues. CDR1 and CDR2 (germline): SGDLS, YYNGEE. J gave up 3 bases and V 2 bases, and 6 bases lay outside the gene matches. CDR3 nucleotide sequence: TGTGCCAGCAGCGTCGACCAGGACAGGGGGACAGATACGCAGTATTTT. Protein: CASSVDQDRGTDTQYF.

The V and J genes are TRBV30 and TRBJ1-5; a possible D gene is TRBD1 (6 bases). The length of the CDR3 is 14 residues. Per germline, CDR1 GTSNPN and CDR2 SVGIG (reference sequence). The V gene lost 0 bases and the J gene lost 5 bases, with 11 bases spanning the gap. The CDR3 loop is CAWSVGAEDQPQHF. The CDR3 region has the DNA TGTGCCTGGAGTGTGGGGGCAGAAGATCAGCCCCAGCATTTT.

The CDR3 region has the DNA TGTGCCAGCAGCTTAATGACCAGGGGTGGAGACGAGCAGTACTTC. Translating it yields CASSLMTRGGDEQYF. This chain connects TRBV7-3 to TRBJ2-7, with a tentative D call TRBD1 (6 bases). Germline CDR1 SGHTA, CDR2 FQGTGA. The length of the CDR3 is 15 residues. Between the trimmed V and J ends, which lost 1 base and 5 bases, there was a span of 15 bases. Complete variable domain (other parts from reference TRBV7-3 and TRBJ2-7): GAGVSQTPSNKVTEKGKYVELRCDPISGHTALYWYRQSLGQGPEFLIYFQGTGAADDSGLPNDRFFAVRPEGSVSTLKIQRTERGDSAVYLCASSLMTRGGDEQYFGPGTRLTVT.

The V gene is TRBV10-1, the J gene TRBJ2-5; 10 nucleotides match TRBD1. The J call could be wrong; TRBJ2-7 is a better fit for the DNA end. The CDR3 has 16 residues. Germline V gene sequence: CDR1 WNHNN, CDR2 SYGVQD (reference sequence). CDR3 nucleotide sequence: TGCGCCAGCAGTGCCTCAAGGACAGGGGGACCGCCCGAGCAGTACTTC. Translating it yields CASSASRTGGPPEQYF.

This chain connects TRBV5-4 to TRBJ2-2; D is possibly TRBD1 (5 bases). Trimming left V 0 bases short and J 5 bases short, with 14 bases between. Germline V CDR1 and CDR2: SGHNT, YYREEE (reference sequence). The CDR3 is made up of 16 amino acids. The CDR3 is CASSLEGQPITGELFF. CDR3 DNA sequence: TGTGCCAGCAGCTTGGAGGGGCAGCCGATTACCGGGGAGCTGTTTTTT.

For the CDR3, the DNA is TGTGCCAGCAGCTTAAGGAGGGAGAATGAAAAACTGTTTTTT. As protein: CASSLRRENEKLFF. The chain has TRBV7-8 and TRBJ1-4; D gene unclear. V was shortened by 2 bases and J by 5 bases, with 9 bases between the two germline ends. The germline gives CDR1 SGHVS, CDR2 FQNEAQ. The CDR3 has 14 amino acids.

This chain joins TRBV7-2 and TRBJ2-1; D is undetermined. The germline V gene has CDR1 SGHTA and CDR2 FQGNSA. The CDR3 is 13 residues long. Trimming shortened V by 1 base and J by 4 bases, and 5 bases separated the two germline ends. The CDR3 coding sequence is TGTGCCAGCAGCTTAGGGCAATACAATGAGCAGTTCTTC. Amino acid sequence: CASSLGQYNEQFF.

The chain carries TRBV19 and TRBJ2-7; TRBD1 agrees at 8 bases. The CDR3 runs to 13 residues. Looked up from germline, CDR1 is LNHDA and CDR2 is SQIVND (reference sequence). With V trimmed by 6 bases and J by 9 bases, 10 bases remained unmatched. DNA of the CDR3: TGTGCCAGTAGCAGACAGACCACAGGGGGGCAGTACTTC. It translates to CASSRQTTGGQYF.

In this sample, this clone turned up a few times. This chain links TRBV29-1 with TRBJ1-1; the match to TRBD1 covers 8 bases. V dropped 4 bases and J dropped 6; count of bases not matched to a gene: 4. This CDR3 contains 12 residues. Germline CDR1 is SQVTM and CDR2 is ANQGSEA. The CDR3 region is CSVGQGIAEAFF. In DNA form, the CDR3 reads TGCAGCGTTGGACAGGGGATCGCTGAAGCTTTCTTT.

The V call is TRBV30, the J call TRBJ1-2, with 7 bases aligning to TRBD1. V was pared by 0 bases and J by 7 bases, with 5 bases of the junction left unmatched. The CDR3 has 13 amino acids. CDR1 and CDR2 from the germline V gene are GTSNPN and SVGIG (reference sequence). CDR3 in amino acids: CAWSVQGLGGYTF. CDR3 coding DNA: TGTGCCTGGAGTGTACAGGGGCTAGGTGGCTACACCTTC. The full variable domain, completed using reference TRBV30 and TRBJ1-2, is SQTIHQWPATLVQPVGSPLSLECTVEGTSNPNLYWYRQAAGRGLQLLFYSVGIGQISSEVPQNLSASRPQDRQFILSSKKLLLSDSGFYLCAWSVQGLGGYTFGSGTRLTVV.

This clone was seen a few times. V is TRBV12-5 and J is TRBJ2-7, with a tentative D call TRBD1 (5 bases). Germline V lookup: CDR1 LGHNT, CDR2 FRNRAP. This CDR3 is 14 amino acids long. V was shortened by 2 bases and J by 4 bases, with 12 bases between the two germline ends. The CDR3 sequence: CASGLTRGAYEQYF. Here the CDR3 DNA reads TGTGCTAGTGGTTTGACAAGGGGTGCGTACGAGCAGTACTTC.

The chain carries TRBV5-1 and TRBJ1-1, with a weak D call TRBD1 (5 bases). There are 15 residues in the CDR3. V was clipped by 0 bases and J by 6 bases, with 15 bases between them. Germline V gene data show CDR1 as SGHRS and CDR2 as YFSETQ. CDR3 nucleotide sequence: TGCGCCAGCAGCTTGGCCCAGGGTGGTGCGGCTGAAGCTTTCTTT. It specifies CASSLAQGGAAEAFF.

The chain is built from TRBV11-3 and TRBJ2-1; 13 bases line up with TRBD2. Trimming took 5 bases from V and 10 from J; bases not matched to a gene: 8. CDR1 SGHNT and CDR2 YENEEA come from the germline V gene. The CDR3 totals 15 residues. This CDR3 reads CASSLLAGGPGEQFF. The CDR3 region has the DNA TGTGCCAGCAGCCTACTAGCGGGAGGGCCCGGGGAGCAGTTCTTC.